The rows below give T cell receptor beta chains drawn from one sample of a study of early stage breast cancer tumors. Some clones are missing from TCRdb's copy, which holds only in-frame ones; the method was immunoSEQ multiplex PCR. The top ten clones hold roughly 5% of a sample with around 53,000 clones, 80% to 95% of them seen once. The sample taken for sequencing was blood. These receptors all come from a person aged 65 to 85 with breast cancer. The CDR3 runs from the conserved cysteine through the conserved F or W. The listing skips clone size in some rows; elsewhere it reads once, few, many or a size class.

v_gene,abundance,CDR3aa
TRBV11-2,.,CASSSRTASRSYEQYF
TRBV19,.,CASNPGNLAKNIQYF
TRBV19,.,CASSTGTAPEFPQHF
TRBV4-1,.,CASSQDSNRGYEQYF
TRBV7-6,once,CASSPSQSQVEKLFF
TRBV11-2,.,CASSLDRNYGYTF
TRBV29-1,.,CSLTLGQRGGDTQYF
TRBV6-5,.,CASGFGSQPQHF
TRBV5-1,.,CASSTSGGDGDTQYF
TRBV5-1,.,CASSLLRAVGETQYF
TRBV5-1,.,CASSATGTAYEQYF
TRBV28,few,CASRTGTASQPQHF
TRBV18,.,CASSPPDRANQPQHF
TRBV5-4,.,CASSLERTGANNSPLHF
TRBV4-1,few,CASSQGARNSNQPQHF
TRBV7-8,.,CASSLGREFSYEQYF
TRBV27,.,CASSLSGIGYTF
TRBV28,once,CASSRQGAPRYGYTF
TRBV5-1,few,CASSLEGQGAIYGYTF
TRBV27,once,CASSLSRGNTEAFF
TRBV6-1,.,CASSGRNANYGYTF
TRBV6-6,.,CAAAGSGRAYEQFF
TRBV9,.,CASSASNEQFF
TRBV4-2,.,CASAAGGVRHGELFF
TRBV30,.,CAWRAGHNYGYTF
TRBV7-9,.,CASSLGTTSNQPQHF
TRBV4-2,.,CASSQIQGSYEQYF
TRBV7-3,.,CASSLRSFGETQYF
TRBV30,.,CAWSVRTGMFYEQYF
TRBV11-3,.,CASSDRLSYNEQFF
TRBV5-6,.,CASSLLRGANYGYTF
TRBV6-1,once,CASRPGTGAGGYTF
TRBV30,.,CAWSLRGYEQYF
TRBV29-1,few,CSVDLAGEETQYF
TRBV13,.,CASSLWPGDRGTDTQYF
TRBV7-6,.,CASSLLAGVGYGYTF
TRBV7-9,.,CASSSLGGPTDTQYF
TRBV5-1,once,CASSVGTPNTGELFF
TRBV9,.,CASSSDRDEQYF
TRBV5-4,.,CAAGAGTGLYEQYF
TRBV5-1,once,CASSFSGGGHNEQFF
TRBV9,few,CASSALGLAGARNTGELFF
TRBV9,.,CASSVSGRGADSPLHF
TRBV28,.,CASSLLTGPLYGYTF
TRBV5-1,.,CASSIGSGIHYNEQFF
TRBV9,.,CASSPWTGQTGELFF
TRBV28,.,CASTKPDRSNQPQHF
TRBV7-9,.,CASSPLGGGGTEAFF
TRBV4-2,.,CASSQGGQGLYEQYF
TRBV18,.,CASSPDREKEQYF
TRBV6-5,.,CASSYGTGLNTEAFF
TRBV6-5,.,CASSYSFRGYEQYF
TRBV6-5,.,CASSYSQGAGGNTIYF
TRBV5-5,.,CASSGPSGRAPGELFF
TRBV7-8,.,CASSFTGSEKLFF